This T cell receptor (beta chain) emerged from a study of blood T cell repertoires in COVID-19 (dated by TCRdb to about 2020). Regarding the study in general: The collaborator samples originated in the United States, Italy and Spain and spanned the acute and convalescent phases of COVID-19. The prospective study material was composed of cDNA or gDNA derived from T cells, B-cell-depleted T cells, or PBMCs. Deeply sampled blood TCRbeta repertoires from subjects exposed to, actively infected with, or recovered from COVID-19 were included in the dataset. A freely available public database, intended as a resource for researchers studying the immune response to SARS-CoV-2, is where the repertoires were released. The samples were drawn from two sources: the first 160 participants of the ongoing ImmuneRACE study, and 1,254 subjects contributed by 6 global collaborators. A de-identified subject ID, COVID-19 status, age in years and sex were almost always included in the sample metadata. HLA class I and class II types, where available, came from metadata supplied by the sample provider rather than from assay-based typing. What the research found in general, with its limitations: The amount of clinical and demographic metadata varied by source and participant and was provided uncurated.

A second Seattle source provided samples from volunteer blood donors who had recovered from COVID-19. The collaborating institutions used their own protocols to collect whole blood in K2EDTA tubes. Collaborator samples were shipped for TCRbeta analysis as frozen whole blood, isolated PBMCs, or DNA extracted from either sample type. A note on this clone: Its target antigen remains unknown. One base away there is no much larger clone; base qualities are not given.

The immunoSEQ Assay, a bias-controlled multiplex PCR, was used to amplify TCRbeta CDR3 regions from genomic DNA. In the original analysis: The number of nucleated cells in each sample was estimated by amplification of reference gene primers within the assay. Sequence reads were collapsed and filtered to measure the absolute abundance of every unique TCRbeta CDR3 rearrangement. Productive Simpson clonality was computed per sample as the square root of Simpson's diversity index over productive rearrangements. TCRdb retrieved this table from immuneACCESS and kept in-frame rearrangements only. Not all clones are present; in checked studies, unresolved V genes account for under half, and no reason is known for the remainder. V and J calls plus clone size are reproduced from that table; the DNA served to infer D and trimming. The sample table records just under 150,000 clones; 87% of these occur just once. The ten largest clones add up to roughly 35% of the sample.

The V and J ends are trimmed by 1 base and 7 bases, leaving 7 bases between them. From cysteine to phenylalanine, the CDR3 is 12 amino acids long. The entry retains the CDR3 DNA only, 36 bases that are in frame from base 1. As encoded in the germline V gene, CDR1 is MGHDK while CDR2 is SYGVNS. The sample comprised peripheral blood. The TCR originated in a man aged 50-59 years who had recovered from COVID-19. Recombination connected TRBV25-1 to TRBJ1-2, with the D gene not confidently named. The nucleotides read TGTGCCAGCAGTGAATTCACAAGTGGCTACACCTTC. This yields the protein CASSEFTSGYTF.